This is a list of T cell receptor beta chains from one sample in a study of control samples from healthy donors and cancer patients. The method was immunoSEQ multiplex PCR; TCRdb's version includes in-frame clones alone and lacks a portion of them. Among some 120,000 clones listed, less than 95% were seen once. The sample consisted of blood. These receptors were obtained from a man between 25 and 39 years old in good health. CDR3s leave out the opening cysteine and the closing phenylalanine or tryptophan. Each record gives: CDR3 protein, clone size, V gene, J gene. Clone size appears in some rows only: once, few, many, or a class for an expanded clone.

CDR3 protein: AWSSGVRRALH; clone size: NA; V gene: TRBV30; J gene: TRBJ1-6
CDR3 protein: ASSSRGAGAYEQY; clone size: few; V gene: TRBV7-2; J gene: TRBJ2-7
CDR3 protein: SVVSGQGLYGYT; clone size: NA; V gene: TRBV29-1; J gene: TRBJ1-2
CDR3 protein: ASSKRTGMNTEAF; clone size: NA; V gene: TRBV19; J gene: TRBJ1-1
CDR3 protein: ASSVTGTGMYTGELF; clone size: NA; V gene: TRBV2; J gene: TRBJ2-2
CDR3 protein: ASSPQGLWNSPLH; clone size: NA; V gene: TRBV6-2/TRBV6-3; J gene: TRBJ1-6
CDR3 protein: SVEGSVNSYEQY; clone size: NA; V gene: TRBV29-1; J gene: TRBJ2-7
CDR3 protein: ASSFRPGAELPGELF; clone size: NA; V gene: TRBV7-2; J gene: TRBJ2-2
CDR3 protein: ASSPGAGTYNEQF; clone size: NA; V gene: TRBV28; J gene: TRBJ2-1
CDR3 protein: ASSIDWGRDTEAF; clone size: NA; V gene: TRBV19; J gene: TRBJ1-1
CDR3 protein: AISRGGNEQF; clone size: NA; V gene: TRBV10-3; J gene: TRBJ2-1
CDR3 protein: ASSLTDTGQGDDQPQH; clone size: once; V gene: TRBV7-3; J gene: TRBJ1-5
CDR3 protein: ASSRTSGGANEQF; clone size: NA; V gene: TRBV11-2; J gene: TRBJ2-1
CDR3 protein: ASSLGRGTEAF; clone size: once; V gene: TRBV5-5; J gene: TRBJ1-1
CDR3 protein: ASSLAGTGYEQY; clone size: NA; V gene: TRBV11-2; J gene: TRBJ2-7
CDR3 protein: ASSQDIPGLKVPGELF; clone size: NA; V gene: TRBV4-3; J gene: TRBJ2-2
CDR3 protein: ASSLATVGTEAF; clone size: NA; V gene: TRBV5-1; J gene: TRBJ1-1
CDR3 protein: ASSLASTGPYGYT; clone size: NA; V gene: TRBV5-6; J gene: TRBJ1-2
CDR3 protein: ASSQTGGKEKLF; clone size: NA; V gene: TRBV4-2; J gene: TRBJ1-4
CDR3 protein: ASRGQGGEAF; clone size: NA; V gene: TRBV18; J gene: TRBJ1-1
CDR3 protein: SVDEGPYEQY; clone size: NA; V gene: TRBV29-1; J gene: TRBJ2-7
CDR3 protein: ASSQVGRRTDTQY; clone size: NA; V gene: TRBV3-1/TRBV3-2; J gene: TRBJ2-3
CDR3 protein: ASSPGVSSYNEQF; clone size: NA; V gene: TRBV11-1; J gene: TRBJ2-1
CDR3 protein: ATSRDTAVTSAKNIQY; clone size: once; V gene: TRBV15; J gene: TRBJ2-4
CDR3 protein: ASNPTGVEQF; clone size: NA; V gene: TRBV7-8; J gene: TRBJ2-1
CDR3 protein: ASSRGSMNTEAF; clone size: once; V gene: TRBV5-4; J gene: TRBJ1-1
CDR3 protein: ASSRTGGRGEKLF; clone size: NA; V gene: TRBV9; J gene: TRBJ1-4
CDR3 protein: ASRRAGNLNTGELF; clone size: NA; V gene: TRBV19; J gene: TRBJ2-2
CDR3 protein: ASSATSGSYEQY; clone size: NA; V gene: TRBV9; J gene: TRBJ2-7
CDR3 protein: ASSPTGNTEAF; clone size: NA; V gene: TRBV28; J gene: TRBJ1-1
CDR3 protein: ASSQAPTDTQY; clone size: NA; V gene: TRBV3-1/TRBV3-2; J gene: TRBJ2-3